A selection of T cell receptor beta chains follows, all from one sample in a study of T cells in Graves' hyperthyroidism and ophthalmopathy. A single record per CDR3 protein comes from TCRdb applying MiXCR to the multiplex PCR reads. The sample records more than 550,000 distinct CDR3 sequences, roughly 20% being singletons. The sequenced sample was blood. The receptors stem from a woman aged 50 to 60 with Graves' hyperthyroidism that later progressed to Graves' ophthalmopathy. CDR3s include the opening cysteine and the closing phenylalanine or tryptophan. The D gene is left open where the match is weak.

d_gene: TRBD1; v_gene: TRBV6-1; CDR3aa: CASSPQGTPYGYTF
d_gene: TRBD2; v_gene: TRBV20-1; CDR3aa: CSARETGGPYNEQFF
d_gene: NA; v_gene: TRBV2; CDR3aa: CASRRWGVGEQETQYF
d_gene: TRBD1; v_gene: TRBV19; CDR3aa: CASSSPDRGTEAFF
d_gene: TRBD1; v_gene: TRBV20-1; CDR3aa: CSARALQDRDTYEQYF
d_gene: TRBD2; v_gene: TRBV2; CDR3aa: CASSPLAGKKTQYF
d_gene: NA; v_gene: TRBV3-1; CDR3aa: CASSQGGRIPVYGYTF
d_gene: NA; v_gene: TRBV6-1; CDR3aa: CASTKRTRLSLYGYTF
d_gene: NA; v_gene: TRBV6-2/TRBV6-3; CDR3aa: CASSYIGALSNQPQHF
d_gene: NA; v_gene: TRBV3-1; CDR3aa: CASSRNVGELFF
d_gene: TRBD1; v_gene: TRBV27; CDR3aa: CASSSTPGGQNEQYF
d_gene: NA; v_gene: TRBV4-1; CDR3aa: CASSQGWRDNQPQHF
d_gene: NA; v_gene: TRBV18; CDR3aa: CASPPKSGYEQYF
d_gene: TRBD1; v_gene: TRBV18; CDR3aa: CASSPPTGARGEQFF
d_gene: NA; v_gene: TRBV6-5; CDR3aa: CASSTRYRGNEQFF
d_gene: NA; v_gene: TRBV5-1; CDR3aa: CASSSQAGTEAFF
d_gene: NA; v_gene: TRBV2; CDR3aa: CASSRRGAGEQFF
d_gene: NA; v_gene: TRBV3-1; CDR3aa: CAIRGSSSGNTIYF
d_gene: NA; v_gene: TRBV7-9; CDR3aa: CASSSLGGISPLHF
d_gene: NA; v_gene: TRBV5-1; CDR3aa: CASSSRTDRTGEAFF
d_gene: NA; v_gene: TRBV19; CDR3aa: CASLGWNTEAFF
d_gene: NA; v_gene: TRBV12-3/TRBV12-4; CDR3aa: CASSFGDTQYF
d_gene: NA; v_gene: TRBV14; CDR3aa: CASSQDWAEVSGNTIYF
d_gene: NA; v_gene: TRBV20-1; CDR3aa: CSARDSNNEKLFF
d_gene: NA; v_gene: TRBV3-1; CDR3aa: CASSQEYEGLDGYTF
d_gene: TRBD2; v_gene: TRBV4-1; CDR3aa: CASRGGMETQYF
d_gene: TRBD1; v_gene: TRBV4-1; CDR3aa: CASSQRTGENIQYF
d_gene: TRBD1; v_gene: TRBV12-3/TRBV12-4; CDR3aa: CASSTGQGRIVRTQYF
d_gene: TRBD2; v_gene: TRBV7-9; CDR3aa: CASSPGGVADTQYF
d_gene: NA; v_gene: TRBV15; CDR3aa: CATSRDRGPPQPQHF
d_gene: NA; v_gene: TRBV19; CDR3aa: CASSSGLWTEAFF
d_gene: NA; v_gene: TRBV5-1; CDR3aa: CASSSTRGIVDEQYF
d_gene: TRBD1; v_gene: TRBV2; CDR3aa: CATGTDHNEQFF
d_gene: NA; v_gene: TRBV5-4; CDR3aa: CASTEEPGEQETQYF
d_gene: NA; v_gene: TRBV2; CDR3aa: CASTYYAEAFF